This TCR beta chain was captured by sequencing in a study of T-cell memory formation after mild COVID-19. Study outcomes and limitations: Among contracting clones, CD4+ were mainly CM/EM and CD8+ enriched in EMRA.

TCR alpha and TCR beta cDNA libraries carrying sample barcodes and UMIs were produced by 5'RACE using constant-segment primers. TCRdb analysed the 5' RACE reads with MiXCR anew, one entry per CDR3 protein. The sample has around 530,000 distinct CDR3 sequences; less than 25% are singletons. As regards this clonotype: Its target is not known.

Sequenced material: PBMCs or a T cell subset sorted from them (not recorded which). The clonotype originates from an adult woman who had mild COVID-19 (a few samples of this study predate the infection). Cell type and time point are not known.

The CDR3 nucleotides read TGTGCCAGCAGCCAGTTTACAGGGCACGGAAACACCTTC. Its translation: CASSQFTGHGNTF. The V call is TRBV3-1, the J call TRBJ1-2, with D possibly being TRBD1 (6 bases). The CDR3 extends over 13 amino acids. Trimming took 3 bases from V and 12 from J, leaving 17 bases between them. CDR1 is LGHDT, CDR2 YNNKEL, per germline (reference sequence).